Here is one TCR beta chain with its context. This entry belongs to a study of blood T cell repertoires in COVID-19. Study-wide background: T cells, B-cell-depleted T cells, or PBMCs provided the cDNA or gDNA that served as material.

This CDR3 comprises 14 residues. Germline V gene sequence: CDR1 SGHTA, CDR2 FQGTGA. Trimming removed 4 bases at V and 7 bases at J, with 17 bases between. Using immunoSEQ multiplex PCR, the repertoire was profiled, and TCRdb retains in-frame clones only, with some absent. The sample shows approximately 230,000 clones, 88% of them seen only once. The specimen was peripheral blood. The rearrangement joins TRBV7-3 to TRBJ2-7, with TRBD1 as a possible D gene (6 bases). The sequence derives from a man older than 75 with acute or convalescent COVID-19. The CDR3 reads CASSSGQPPKEQYF. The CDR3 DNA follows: TGTGCCAGCAGCTCCGGACAGCCTCCAAAGGAGCAGTACTTC.